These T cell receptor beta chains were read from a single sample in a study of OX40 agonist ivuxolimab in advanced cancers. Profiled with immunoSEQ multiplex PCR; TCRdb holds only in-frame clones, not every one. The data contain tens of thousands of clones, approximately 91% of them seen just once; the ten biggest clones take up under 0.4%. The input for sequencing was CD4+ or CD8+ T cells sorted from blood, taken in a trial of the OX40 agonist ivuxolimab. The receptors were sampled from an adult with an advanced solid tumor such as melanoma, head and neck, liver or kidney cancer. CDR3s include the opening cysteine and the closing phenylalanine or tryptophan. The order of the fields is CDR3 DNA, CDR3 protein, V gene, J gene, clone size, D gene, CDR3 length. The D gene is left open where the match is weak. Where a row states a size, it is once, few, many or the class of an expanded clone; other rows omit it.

DNA: TGTGCCAGCAGCAAGACAGGATGGACTGAAGCTTTCTTT
CDR3: CASSKTGWTEAFF
V: TRBV6-5
J: TRBJ1-1
size: NA
D: NA
length: 13

DNA: TGTGCCAGTAGTCCCCGTCGGGGGACTACCAACAATGAGCAGTTCTTC
CDR3: CASSPRRGTTNNEQFF
V: TRBV19
J: TRBJ2-1
size: NA
D: TRBD2
length: 16

DNA: TGTGCCAGCAGCGGCATCCGGGACACTGGAAACACCATATATTTT
CDR3: CASSGIRDTGNTIYF
V: TRBV5-8
J: TRBJ1-3
size: NA
D: NA
length: 15

DNA: TGCAGCGTAGTGACAGGGTTAACCTACGAGCAGTACTTC
CDR3: CSVVTGLTYEQYF
V: TRBV29-1
J: TRBJ2-7
size: NA
D: TRBD1
length: 13

DNA: TGTGCCAGCACGGACAGTCTTAATCAGCCCCAGCATTTT
CDR3: CASTDSLNQPQHF
V: TRBV7-8
J: TRBJ1-5
size: NA
D: NA
length: 13

DNA: TGTGCCAGCAGTGAACAGGGGGCGAGTTATAGTCAGCCCCAGCATTTT
CDR3: CASSEQGASYSQPQHF
V: TRBV28
J: TRBJ1-5
size: NA
D: TRBD1
length: 16

DNA: TGCGCCAGCAGCTTGGCCGGGGTGGGTTCAGATACGCAGTATTTT
CDR3: CASSLAGVGSDTQYF
V: TRBV5-1
J: TRBJ2-3
size: NA
D: NA
length: 15

DNA: TGTGCCAGCAGTTATGACGGCCTTAAGCCGTACTTC
CDR3: CASSYDGLKPYF
V: TRBV6-5
J: TRBJ2-5
size: NA
D: NA
length: 12

DNA: TGTGCCAGCAGCAACCCGGGACAGGGGTGGAATGAGCAGTTCTTC
CDR3: CASSNPGQGWNEQFF
V: TRBV6-1
J: TRBJ2-1
size: NA
D: TRBD1
length: 15

DNA: TGTGCCAGTACTGGGGACAGTACCTACGAGCAGTACTTC
CDR3: CASTGDSTYEQYF
V: TRBV19
J: TRBJ2-7
size: NA
D: TRBD1
length: 13

DNA: TGTGCCAGCAGTTTAAGCGGGGCCTACAATGAGCAGTTCTTC
CDR3: CASSLSGAYNEQFF
V: TRBV28
J: TRBJ2-1
size: once
D: TRBD2
length: 14

DNA: TGTGCCAGCACTCGGGCCCTTTTGGGCACCGGGGAGCTGTTTTTT
CDR3: CASTRALLGTGELFF
V: TRBV25-1
J: TRBJ2-2
size: once
D: NA
length: 15

DNA: TGCGCCAGCAGGACCGGGACTCCTAGTTTCGGGGAGCTGTTTTTT
CDR3: CASRTGTPSFGELFF
V: TRBV5-1
J: TRBJ2-2
size: NA
D: NA
length: 15

DNA: TGTGCCAGCAGCTTGGGACAGGGGGCAAACACCGGGGAGCTGTTTTTT
CDR3: CASSLGQGANTGELFF
V: TRBV5-4
J: TRBJ2-2
size: once
D: TRBD1
length: 16

DNA: TGTGCCAGCTCACTACTAGACAGCTTATCTGGGGCCAACGTCCTGACTTTC
CDR3: CASSLLDSLSGANVLTF
V: TRBV18
J: TRBJ2-6
size: NA
D: NA
length: 17

DNA: TGTGCCAGCAGTGGACAGGGGGACTATGGCTACACCTTC
CDR3: CASSGQGDYGYTF
V: TRBV28
J: TRBJ1-2
size: once
D: TRBD1
length: 13